The 22 T cell receptor beta chains presented below share a single source sample, sequenced in a study of technical replicates of blood from a handful of donors. Produced via immunoSEQ multiplex PCR; TCRdb's table is partial and in-frame only. The sample lists 79,000 or so clones; 90% to 95% were seen once. The sequencing input was T cells isolated from PBMCs. Receptors were obtained from a human donor in good health.

The V gene is TRBV28, the J gene TRBJ2-5; no clear D gene. Per germline, CDR1 MDHEN and CDR2 SYDVKM. The V end was cut by 2 bases, the J end by 0 bases, with 10 bases between. CDR3 length: 15 amino acids. CDR3 loop: CASSLRRGHQETQYF. The CDR3, as DNA: TGTGCCAGCAGTTTACGCCGTGGGCACCAAGAGACCCAGTACTTC.

V is TRBV25-1 and J is TRBJ2-7; D call uncertain. CDR1 is MGHDK, CDR2 SYGVNS, per germline. This CDR3 spans 18 amino acids. Trimming took 4 bases from V and 4 from J, leaving 26 bases between them. In DNA form, the CDR3 reads TGTGCCAGCAGTGGGATCTCAGACGTGAAGCAGGAAAGGTACGAGCAGTACTTC. Translation: CASSGISDVKQERYEQYF.

This chain joins TRBV6-6 and TRBJ2-6, with 8 bases that match TRBD1. Germline V gene lookup returns CDR1 MNHNY and CDR2 SVGAGI (reference sequence). The CDR3 spans 15 residues. J was trimmed by 2 bases and V by 6 bases; bases with no gene match: 3. The CDR3 DNA reads TGTGCCAGCAGCCACAGGGGGGCTGGGGCCAACGTCCTGACTTTC. Protein: CASSHRGAGANVLTF.

The chain carries TRBV10-1 and TRBJ2-7; D call uncertain. CDR1 and CDR2 (germline): WNHNN, SYGVQD (reference sequence). CDR3 length: 14 amino acids. V lost 6 bases and J lost 4, with 16 bases in between. CDR3 sequence reads: CASSASRNVYEQYF. CDR3 sequence (DNA): TGCGCCAGCAGCGCATCTAGGAATGTGTACGAGCAGTACTTC.

The chain has TRBV20-1 and TRBJ1-2, with D uncertain. There are 10 residues in the CDR3. Trimming took off 6 bases at V and 3 bases at J, with 5 bases between the two ends. Germline assignment: CDR1 DFQATT and CDR2 SNEGSKA (reference sequence). CDR3 bases: TGCAGTGCAATAGACTATGGCTACACCTTC. It is translated as CSAIDYGYTF.

The gene calls are TRBV28 and TRBJ2-1, with D unresolved. V dropped 3 bases and J dropped 4 bases, with 7 bases sitting between them. Germline assignment: CDR1 MDHEN and CDR2 SYDVKM. This CDR3 is 13 amino acids long. The CDR3 region has the DNA TGTGCCAGCAGTTTTTCCAGATACAATGAGCAGTTCTTC. Protein: CASSFSRYNEQFF. The full variable domain, rest sourced from reference TRBV28 and TRBJ2-1, is DVKVTQSSRYLVKRTGEKVFLECVQDMDHENMFWYRQDPGLGLRLIYFSYDVKMKEKGDIPEGYSVSREKKERFSLILESASTNQTSMYLCASSFSRYNEQFFGPGTRLTVL.

The rearrangement uses TRBV27 and TRBJ2-4; D gene uncertain. Germline CDR1 reads MNHEY; CDR2 reads SMNVEV (reference sequence). V shed 6 bases and J shed 8 bases, with 11 bases lying between them. CDR3 length equals 12 residues. CDR3 in DNA: TGTGCCAGCAGCTCGGTTAGTTACATTCAGTACTTC. This translates into CASSSVSYIQYF.

This rearrangement joins TRBV2 to TRBJ2-1; 11 bases match TRBD2. There are 15 residues in the CDR3. V lost 2 bases and J lost 8; bases outside the gene matches: 5. Germline V gene sequence: CDR1 SNHLY, CDR2 FYNNEI. The CDR3 here is CASSETTSGTDEQFF. Written as DNA, the CDR3 is TGTGCCAGCAGTGAAACGACTAGCGGGACGGATGAGCAGTTCTTC.

This clone was counted a single time. This chain uses TRBV5-1 with TRBJ2-4; 8 bases are shared with TRBD1. This CDR3 has 16 amino acids. CDR1 and CDR2 from the germline V gene are SGHRS and YFSETQ. V shed 2 bases, J shed 2 bases, and the junction held 6 bases outside the gene matches. CDR3 sequence reads: CASSFETGETKNIQYF. The CDR3 nucleotides are TGCGCCAGCAGCTTTGAGACAGGGGAAACCAAAAACATTCAGTACTTC.

The chain has TRBV5-1 and TRBJ2-7, with D perhaps matching TRBD1 (5 bases). CDR3 size: 15 residues. Trimming left V 6 bases short and J 0 bases short, with 16 bases between. Germline lookup yields CDR1 SGHRS and CDR2 YFSETQ. CDR3 sequence reads: CASKLLQGPSYEQYF. The CDR3, as DNA: TGCGCCAGCAAATTACTCCAGGGCCCCTCCTACGAGCAGTACTTC.

This rearrangement joins TRBV7-8 to TRBJ1-5; 9 bases are a match to TRBD1. The CDR3 has 17 residues. Germline V gene data show CDR1 as SGHVS and CDR2 as FQNEAQ. Losses at the gene ends were 6 bases for V and 5 bases for J; bases not matched to a gene: 14. The CDR3 DNA reads as TGTGCCAGCAGTTACTTACGAACAGGGGGCGAGCATCAGCCCCAGCATTTT. Protein: CASSYLRTGGEHQPQHF.

V and J are TRBV5-1 and TRBJ2-3, with D tentatively TRBD1 (5 bases). The CDR3 length is 14 residues. Germline CDR1 SGHRS, CDR2 YFSETQ. With 3 bases removed from V and 4 bases from J, the gap between germline ends came to 12 bases. The CDR3: CASSSQGTADTQYF. The CDR3 DNA reads TGCGCCAGCAGCTCGCAGGGTACAGCAGATACGCAGTATTTT.

The genes are TRBV11-3 and TRBJ2-7; a weak D match, TRBD1 (5 bases). The V and J ends lost 3 bases and 0 bases respectively, with 12 bases between them. From germline, CDR1 is SGHNT and CDR2 YENEEA. The length of the CDR3 is 15 residues. Here the CDR3 reads CASSLATAASYEQYF. CDR3 coding DNA: TGTGCCAGCAGCTTGGCGACAGCCGCCTCCTACGAGCAGTACTTC.

The chain is built from TRBV9 and TRBJ2-7, with D perhaps TRBD2 (5 bases). CDR1 SGDLS and CDR2 YYNGEE come from the germline V gene. The CDR3 is made up of 13 amino acids. Trimming shortened V by 4 bases and J by 3 bases, and 11 bases separated the two germline ends. CDR3: CASSFGIGYEQYF. The CDR3 DNA reads TGTGCCAGCAGCTTCGGGATCGGCTACGAGCAGTACTTC.

This clone was counted once. CDR3 in DNA: TGTGCCAGTAGTACTCTAGCGGGAGGGCGACCCGGGGAGCTGTTTTTT. Protein product: CASSTLAGGRPGELFF. The chain uses TRBV19 and TRBJ2-2, with 12 bases aligning to TRBD2. This CDR3 region has 16 residues. Per germline, CDR1 LNHDA and CDR2 SQIVND (reference sequence). V trimming: 4 bases; J trimming: 6 bases; junction bases outside the gene matches: 6.

This clone was picked up one time. The rearrangement uses TRBV5-1 and TRBJ1-4; 7 bases line up with TRBD1. Germline trimming cut 0 bases from V and 8 bases from J; bases unmatched to any gene: 4. CDR3 size: 14 residues. Germline V gene sequence: CDR1 SGHRS, CDR2 YFSETQ. The chain's CDR3 is CASSLGQGPEKLFF. CDR3 nucleotide sequence: TGCGCCAGCAGCTTGGGACAGGGACCCGAAAAACTGTTTTTT.

The CDR3 reads CASSSPGQGSYEQYF. The CDR3 DNA is TGTGCCAGCAGTTCTCCCGGACAGGGGTCCTACGAGCAGTACTTC. J is TRBJ2-7 and V is TRBV28; 9 bases agree with TRBD1. The CDR3 is 15 residues long. Per the germline V gene, CDR1 is MDHEN and CDR2 is SYDVKM. J gave up 1 base and V 4 bases, and 5 bases lay outside the gene matches.

V usage is TRBV5-1 and J usage is TRBJ2-7, with 9 nucleotides matching TRBD2. Per germline, CDR1 SGHRS and CDR2 YFSETQ. The CDR3 length is 16 residues. With V trimmed by 4 bases and J by 0 bases, 8 bases remained unmatched. For the CDR3, the DNA is TGCGCCAGCAGCAACTGGCCTAGCGGGAACTCCTACGAGCAGTACTTC. This gives the protein CASSNWPSGNSYEQYF.

V usage is TRBV7-6 and J usage is TRBJ2-5; a possible D gene is TRBD1 (5 bases). Deletions cut 5 bases from V and 5 bases from J, with 9 bases between. Per the germline V gene, CDR1 is SGHVS and CDR2 is FNYEAQ. The CDR3 extends over 12 amino acids. DNA for the CDR3: TGTGCCAGCAGCAAACCAGGGGAGACCCAGTACTTC. Translation gives CASSKPGETQYF. Using reference TRBV7-6 and TRBJ2-5 for the parts outside the CDR3, the full variable domain is GAGVSQSPRYKVTKRGQDVALRCDPISGHVSLYWYRQALGQGPEFLTYFNYEAQQDKSGLPNDRFSAERPEGSISTLTIQRTEQRDSAMYRCASSKPGETQYFGPGTRLLVL.

The J gene is TRBJ2-3, the V gene TRBV5-1; perhaps TRBD1 as D (6 bases). The CDR3 sequence is 15 residues long. CDR1 SGHRS and CDR2 YFSETQ come from the germline V gene. The V gene lost 1 base and the J gene lost 4 bases, with 13 bases spanning the gap. In DNA form, the CDR3 reads TGCGCCAGCAGCTTGACAGGGTTAAGCGCAGATACGCAGTATTTT. Translating gives CASSLTGLSADTQYF.

The chain recombines TRBV6-6 with TRBJ2-1, with 11 bases lining up with TRBD2. Trimming cost V 5 bases and J 9 bases; bases outside gene matches: 12. The CDR3 runs 16 residues. Germline V CDR1 and CDR2: MNHNY, SVGAGI (reference sequence). CDR3 loop: CASSKGLSGGEGEQFF. The CDR3 nucleotides are TGTGCCAGCAGTAAAGGTCTTAGCGGGGGGGAGGGTGAGCAGTTCTTC.

This clone came up once. The chain couples TRBV14 to TRBJ2-1; a weak D match, TRBD2 (6 bases). The germline V gene has CDR1 SGHDN and CDR2 FVKESK. The V end was cut by 4 bases, the J end by 7 bases, with 14 bases between. This CDR3 spans 14 amino acids. Here the CDR3 reads CASSPPGLGNEQFF. CDR3 DNA sequence: TGTGCCAGCAGCCCCCCGGGACTGGGAAATGAGCAGTTCTTC.